This T cell receptor (beta chain) was recorded in a study of shared clonotypes between healthy human individuals. Germline-derived CDR1 and CDR2 are MNHEY and SMNVEV (reference sequence). The CDR3 has 14 amino acids. Trimming at V came to 9 bases and at J to 6 bases, leaving 10 bases not matched to a gene. This clone showed up many times. Its antigen is unknown. Study observations and caveats: Memory subsets generally showed lower estimated richness than naive subsets. Clonotypes that were shared across a handful of donors made up approximately 5% of naive CD4 clonotypes. Sampling covered nothing but blood. Tissue TCR repertoires likely differ from those found in blood.

Every donor was a Caucasian adult from Nashville, Tennessee. Assay used: immunoSEQ multiplex PCR; TCRdb lists only in-frame clones, some missing. The sample carries about 230,000 clones, 65% recorded once. The rearrangement links TRBV27 to TRBJ2-1; 8 positions match TRBD2. Specimen: memory CD4+ T cells sorted from blood. Subset described: CD45RA-negative fraction. This TCR was sampled from a young man in good health. The CDR3 DNA sequence: TGTGCCAGTGGTTTGCGGGAGGCTGTCAATGAGCAGTTCTTC. Translated: CASGLREAVNEQFF.